This T cell receptor beta chain is drawn from a study of T-cell reconstitution after alpha-beta-depleted transplantation in children. Study findings and constraints: Most T-cell counts and diversity one year after the transplant came from T cells that were newly produced.

This clonotype was seen repeatedly, ten times or more. The antigen is not known. For TCRbeta, the library was prepared with unique molecular identifiers. TCRdb processed the PCR reads anew with MiXCR; each CDR3 protein has one entry. The sample holds around 210,000 distinct CDR3 sequences; roughly 7.1% are singletons and the top ten take around 5%. The V segment lost 0 bases and the J segment 7 bases; nucleotides outside the gene matches: 6. The V gene's germline CDR1 is LGHNA and CDR2 YSLEER. The CDR3 is 17 residues long. The source material was PBMCs, sampled before TCRalphabeta/CD19-depleted stem cell transplant. The sequence was collected from a boy aged 2 to 9 with acute lymphoblastic leukemia, due to receive a stem cell transplant. This chain joins TRBV4-3 and TRBJ2-1, with 13 bases that match TRBD2. The CDR3 loop reads CASSQDNGLAGANEQFF. CDR3 nucleotide sequence: TGCGCCAGCAGCCAAGATAATGGACTAGCGGGAGCAAATGAGCAGTTCTTC.